The entry below gives a single T cell receptor (beta chain) sequence along with its context. This clonotype showed up many times. Its antigen specificity is not known. No quality values exist for individual bases; no much larger clone is one base distant. The time point label, read with the paper, signifies: newly diagnosed GD, antithyroid drugs for less than 3 months. For both TCR sequencing and RNA sequencing, RNA was extracted from PBMCs in TRIzol. The diagnosis of Graves' disease followed American Thyroid Association guidelines. The patients came from an endocrinology department in Xi'an, China. Each patient gave 8.5 to 9.5 milliliters of peripheral blood, collected in an EDTA anticoagulant tube. Ficoll Paque Plus density gradient separation was used to isolate PBMCs, and no further T cell sorting was performed. RNA quality was checked with an Agilent 2100 Bioanalyzer and agarose gel, and concentration with a NanoDrop 2000.

This specimen comes from a study of regulatory T cells in long-lasting Graves disease (TCRdb year 2021). About the full investigation: Newly diagnosed Graves' disease patients had taken antithyroid drugs for less than 3 months. The study was conducted in China and was registered as a clinical trial. This study used TCR sequencing and RNA sequencing of peripheral blood to compare persistent Graves' disease patients against newly diagnosed Graves' disease patients. TCR sequencing covered some 13 persistent and about 20 newly diagnosed Graves' disease patients, approximately 33 samples in total.

From a lookup of the germline V gene (reference sequence), CDR1 and CDR2 are GTSNPN and SVGIG. Trimming takes 0 bases from V and 9 bases from J, and the germline ends sit 9 bases apart. Reading from cysteine to phenylalanine, the CDR3 counts 12 amino acids. CDR3 DNA is the only sequence kept; it has 36 bases, read in frame from the first base. Libraries were prepared through multiplex PCR. Sequencer: Illumina HiSeq 4000. CDR3 regions were amplified by Arm-PCR with iRepertoire HTBI primers to construct TCR beta libraries. Before sequencing, the PCR products underwent gel purification. The paper's processing steps were these. Across samples, about 64 TRBV and 13 to 15 TRBJ segments were identified and used for gene usage analysis of CDR3 amino acid clonotypes. COPE and FqMerger were used to merge the filtered high-quality paired reads into contigs. BLAST was used to align contigs to IMGT TRBV, TRBD and TRBJ reference genes, and CDR3 was defined according to IMGT. Clonotypes above 0.1% frequency were classified as highly expanded clones. Shannon entropy served as the measure of repertoire diversity, while the Gini coefficient captured V-J evenness. A clonotype was considered public if more than one individual shared it. In-frame beta chains were kept once TCRdb had trimmed the public reads at Q25 with fastp and called clones with MiXCR. For every CDR3 protein sequence, its rows merge into one entry that carries the most common genes and DNA. The V and J calls here are based on TCRdb, not the publication. The sample contains roughly 510,000 distinct CDR3 sequences, 16% of them found a single time. More than 10% of the sample comes from the top ten.

The full study reports these points: As a limitation, the authors acknowledged that the small sample size may reduce accuracy. Preferential use of TRBV28, TRBJ1-2 and TRBJ2-5 was observed in persistent disease, whereas TRBV20-1 and TRBJ2-1 were favored in newly diagnosed disease. Because the primary lesion, thyroid tissue, could not be accessed, the study looked at peripheral blood alone. Persistent Graves' disease patients showed lower TCR Shannon entropy and fewer highly expanded clones than newly diagnosed patients, suggesting clonal expansion. More public clonotypes were shared among persistent patients (approximately 3,000) than among newly diagnosed patients (under 1,000). Sequencing and analysis were limited to the TCR beta chain.

These data are also associated with another study on T cells in Graves' hyperthyroidism and ophthalmopathy. The second investigation adds: Stable Graves' hyperthyroidism was defined as the absence of progression to ophthalmopathy over 18 months of follow-up. Hyperthyroidism patients were newly diagnosed, with disease duration under 2 months, and aged 18 to 65 years. Exclusion was applied to patients with uncontrolled infections, other autoimmune diseases, pregnancy or lactation. Diagnoses relied on clinical symptoms, serum thyroxine and TRAb, thyroid ultrasound and orbital computed tomography. A first-round RT-PCR of the TCR CDR3 used the HTBI primer set with the Qiagen OneStep RT-PCR kit. Blood samples also contained most of the expanded thyroid clonotypes (frequency above 0.001), which suggests that blood repertoires may reflect thyroid immune responses. A model built on a 13 V-J signature distinguished ophthalmopathy from stable hyperthyroidism, reaching 85% to 90% sensitivity and 81.08% specificity in cross-validation and 80%/75% in testing. In validation, progression to ophthalmopathy was predicted by the model with nearly 71% sensitivity and roughly 76% specificity, a median of roughly six months before onset. To identify distinguishing TCR V-J signatures, a discovery cohort of some 99 patients was used, comprising 43 with Graves' ophthalmopathy and around 60 with stable Graves' hyperthyroidism. Prospective prediction of ophthalmopathy was tested in an independent validation cohort consisting of fewer than 20 hyperthyroidism patients and some 16 patients who later progressed to ophthalmopathy. The 100 or so discovery patients were randomly split 7:3 into training and test sets. Thyroid tissue and blood T-cell repertoires from about 6 Graves' hyperthyroidism patients were also compared in the study. Following sampling, methimazole starting at 30 mg daily was given to hyperthyroidism patients, and high-dose intravenous methylprednisolone was given to ophthalmopathy patients. A second multiplex PCR round built the libraries, followed by size selection and purification. Paired-end sequencing of the libraries was performed with 100 bp reads on an Illumina HiSeq2000. SOAPnuke was used to process the raw data, removing reads that contained adapters or uncalled bases, had a mean Phred below 15, or lacked an exact match to the constant primer or identifier. COPE v1.2.5 was used to merge high-quality paired reads, and clonotypes were defined as unique nucleotide sequences. Clonotypes were aligned to IMGT TRBV, TRBD and TRBJ reference segments using MiTCR v1.1. Analysis was restricted to V-J combinations with a frequency above 0.0001, which covered roughly 99% of repertoires. A TCS score was defined as the ratio of F50 (clonal expansion) to E x V (chaos), with BLOSUM62-based TCRdist applied between CDR3 peptides within each V-J. Welch's t-statistics and random forest reduced roughly 530 V-J features to 10 to 15, which were used in a naive Bayes classifier (R e1071). Sample size was not statistically predetermined, and blinding of investigators to group allocation was not performed. According to the paper, TCR Vbeta CDR3 sequencing was carried out on some 140 peripheral blood samples, which came from approximately 43 ophthalmopathy, approximately 72 hyperthyroidism and some 17 progressor patients.

The chain is made from TRBV30 and TRBJ2-1; no D gene call is confident. This specimen consisted of peripheral blood mononuclear cells (PBMCs), obtained at new diagnosis, from a patient treated with antithyroid drugs. The sequence came from a man between 18 and 29 years old with Graves disease. Donor details come from another sample of the same person, matched by shared clones. The DNA sequence reads TGTGCCTGGAGTGTACTTTCGAGTGAGCAGTTCTTC. Translated, this is CAWSVLSSEQFF.